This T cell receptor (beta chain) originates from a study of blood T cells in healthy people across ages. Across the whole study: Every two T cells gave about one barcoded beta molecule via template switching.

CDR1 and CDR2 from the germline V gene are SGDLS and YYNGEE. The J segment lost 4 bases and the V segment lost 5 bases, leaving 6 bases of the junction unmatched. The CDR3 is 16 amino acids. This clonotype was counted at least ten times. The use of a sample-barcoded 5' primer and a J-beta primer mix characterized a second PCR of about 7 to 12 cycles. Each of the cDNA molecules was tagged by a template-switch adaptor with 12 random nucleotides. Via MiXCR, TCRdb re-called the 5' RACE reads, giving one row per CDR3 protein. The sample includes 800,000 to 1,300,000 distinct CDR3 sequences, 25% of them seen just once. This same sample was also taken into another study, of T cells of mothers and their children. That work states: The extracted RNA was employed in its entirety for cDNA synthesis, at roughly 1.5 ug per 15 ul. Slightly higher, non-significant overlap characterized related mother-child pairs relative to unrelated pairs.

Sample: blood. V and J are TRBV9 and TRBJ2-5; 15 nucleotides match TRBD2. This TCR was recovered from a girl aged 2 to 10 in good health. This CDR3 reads CASSGLAGGPGETQYF. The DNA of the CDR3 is TGTGCCAGCAGTGGACTAGCGGGAGGGCCGGGAGAGACCCAGTACTTC.